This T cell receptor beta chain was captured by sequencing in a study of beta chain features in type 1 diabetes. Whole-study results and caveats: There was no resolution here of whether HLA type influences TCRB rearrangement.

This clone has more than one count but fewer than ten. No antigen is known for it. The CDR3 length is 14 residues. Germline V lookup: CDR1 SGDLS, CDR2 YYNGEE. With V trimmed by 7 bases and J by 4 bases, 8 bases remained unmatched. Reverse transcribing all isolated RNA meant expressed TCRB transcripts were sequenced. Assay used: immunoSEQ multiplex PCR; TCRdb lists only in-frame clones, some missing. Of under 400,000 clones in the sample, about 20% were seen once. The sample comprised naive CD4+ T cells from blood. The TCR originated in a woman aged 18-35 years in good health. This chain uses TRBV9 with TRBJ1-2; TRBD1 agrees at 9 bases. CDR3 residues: CASSRDRVSYGYTF. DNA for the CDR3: TGTGCCAGCTCCCGGGACAGGGTGAGCTATGGCTACACCTTC.